This TCR beta chain was captured in a study of OX40 agonist ivuxolimab in advanced cancers. Study-wide points: Expanded clones tended on average to be more numerous among CD8+ T cells than CD4+.

As to this clone: Its target is not known.

Autoimmune disease history or systemic immunosuppression was exclusionary. Between the trimmed V and J ends, which lost 3 bases and 0 bases, there was a span of 19 bases. The CDR3 runs 18 residues. Germline-derived CDR1 and CDR2 are SGHTA and FQGTGA. Clones were read by immunoSEQ multiplex PCR, and TCRdb kept only the in-frame ones, dropping some. The data show some 18,000 clones, with approximately 85% seen just once and 60% to 80% held by the top ten. V gene TRBV7-3 combines with J gene TRBJ2-3; D possibly matches TRBD1 or TRBD2 (5 bases each). The sequence was collected from an adult with an advanced solid tumor such as melanoma, head and neck, liver or kidney cancer. This specimen consisted of CD4+ or CD8+ T cells sorted from blood, obtained in a trial of the OX40 agonist ivuxolimab. The CDR3 nucleotides are TGTGCCAGCAGCTTTAACCCCGGGACGGAGTCTAGCACAGATACGCAGTATTTT. The encoded protein is CASSFNPGTESSTDTQYF. Full variable domain (outside the CDR3, taken from reference TRBV7-3 and TRBJ2-3): GAGVSQTPSNKVTEKGKYVELRCDPISGHTALYWYRQSLGQGPEFLIYFQGTGAADDSGLPNDRFFAVRPEGSVSTLKIQRTERGDSAVYLCASSFNPGTESSTDTQYFGPGTRLTVL.